The 23 T cell receptor beta chains in this list originate from one sample, sequenced in a study of cytomegalovirus exposure and HLA in healthy donors. The PCR employed 60 Vbeta primers together with 13 Jbeta primers. Repertoires were generated with immunoSEQ multiplex PCR, while TCRdb's copy carries only in-frame clones and drops some. The sample has roughly 130,000 clones, approximately 73% seen once. The material sequenced was PBMCs. All receptors derive from a woman between 40 and 50 years old in good health and CMV-seronegative.

J is TRBJ2-3 and V is TRBV19, with 8 bases aligning to TRBD2. The V and J ends lost 5 bases and 5 bases, in that order; junction bases with no gene match: 3. From germline, CDR1 is LNHDA and CDR2 SQIVND (reference sequence). The CDR3 totals 13 residues. The chain's CDR3 is CASSVSGGDTQYF. The CDR3 DNA reads as TGTGCCAGTAGTGTGAGCGGGGGAGATACGCAGTATTTT.

This chain joins TRBV7-2 and TRBJ2-5; D is perhaps TRBD2 (7 bases). Germline-derived CDR1 and CDR2 are SGHTA and FQGNSA. CDR3 length: 16 amino acids. Trimming stripped 2 bases from V and 4 bases from J, with 17 bases between. In nucleotides, the CDR3 is TGTGCCAGCAGCTTAAATCGGGGGGCCCTCTCAGAGACCCAGTACTTC. Its protein is CASSLNRGALSETQYF.

The table lists this clone with a few counts. This rearrangement joins TRBV2 to TRBJ1-5; 8 nucleotides align to TRBD1. Germline V gene lookup returns CDR1 SNHLY and CDR2 FYNNEI. V lost 5 bases and J lost 4; bases outside the gene matches: 4. The CDR3 totals 14 residues. The CDR3 spells CASSPDRVNQPQHF. CDR3 DNA: TGTGCCAGCAGTCCGGACAGGGTTAATCAGCCCCAGCATTTT.

The chain uses TRBV28 and TRBJ1-1, with D possibly TRBD1 on 6 matching bases. Germline CDR1 and CDR2: MDHEN and SYDVKM. The CDR3 has 14 amino acids. Trimming cost V 4 bases and J 1 base, with 10 bases left between them. Here the CDR3 reads CASSSRGRNTEAFF. The CDR3 coding sequence is TGTGCCAGCAGTTCCAGGGGTAGGAACACTGAAGCTTTCTTT.

The V call is TRBV29-1, the J call TRBJ2-3, with 8 bases matching TRBD1. Trimming cost V 6 bases and J 5 bases; bases outside gene matches: 7. Per the germline V gene, CDR1 is SQVTM and CDR2 is ANQGSEA. The CDR3 is 13 amino acids. The CDR3 sequence is CSVDSGGLDTQYF. CDR3 sequence (DNA): TGCAGCGTGGATTCAGGGGGCTTAGATACGCAGTATTTT.

This chain joins TRBV11-3 and TRBJ2-5; 7 bases are shared with TRBD1. The length of the CDR3 is 16 residues. Per the germline V gene, CDR1 is SGHNT and CDR2 is YENEEA. With V trimmed by 4 bases and J by 7 bases, 15 bases remained unmatched. CDR3 protein: CASSSKEQGPFLTQYF. CDR3 DNA: TGTGCCAGCAGCTCCAAGGAACAGGGGCCCTTTCTGACCCAGTACTTC. Drawing the rest from reference TRBV11-3 and TRBJ2-5, the complete variable domain is EAGVVQSPRYKIIEKKQPVAFWCNPISGHNTLYWYLQNLGQGPELLIRYENEEAVDDSQLPKDRFSAERLKGVDSTLKIQPAELGDSAVYLCASSSKEQGPFLTQYFGPGTRLLVL.

V is TRBV19 and J is TRBJ1-5; possibly TRBD1 for D (5 bases). The CDR3 contains 12 residues. The germline V and J ends were trimmed by 7 bases and 9 bases, with 13 bases remaining between them. Germline V lookup: CDR1 LNHDA, CDR2 SQIVND (reference sequence). The CDR3 loop reads CASTVAGRPQHF. The CDR3 nucleotides are TGTGCCAGTACCGTCGCGGGACGGCCCCAGCATTTT.

The V call is TRBV7-3, the J call TRBJ1-2; D not resolved. Per the germline V gene, CDR1 is SGHTA and CDR2 is FQGTGA. This CDR3 has 14 amino acids. V was shortened by 6 bases and J by 2 bases, with 13 bases between the two germline ends. CDR3: CASSPEPRNYGYTF. The CDR3 nucleotides read TGTGCCAGCAGTCCGGAACCGAGGAACTATGGCTACACCTTC.

This clone was counted between two and nine times. The chain links TRBV13 to TRBJ1-1, with unresolved D. Trimming took off 0 bases at V and 8 bases at J, with 7 bases between the two ends. The germline V gene has CDR1 PRHDT and CDR2 FYEKMQ (reference sequence). This CDR3 contains 12 residues. CDR3 in DNA: TGTGCCAGCAGCTTAGGGTCGTCCGAAGCTTTCTTT. Protein sequence: CASSLGSSEAFF.

This clone was seen ten or more times. The chain combines TRBV28 with TRBJ2-1; TRBD1 agrees at 7 bases. This CDR3 is 13 amino acids long. Germline V lookup: CDR1 MDHEN, CDR2 SYDVKM. The trim removed 7 bases at V and 2 bases at J, leaving 2 bases unmatched. For the CDR3, the DNA is TGTGCCAGCACCGGGACAGCCTACAATGAGCAGTTCTTC. It translates to CASTGTAYNEQFF.

Remarks on this clone: The junction and the germline gene differ at one end; a read error may be behind it. The V and J genes are TRBV19 and TRBJ1-2, with D perhaps TRBD1 (5 bases). The CDR3 has 15 residues. CDR1 is LNHDA, CDR2 SQIVND, per germline (reference sequence). The chain's CDR3 is CANSMETAVNYGYTF. The CDR3 region has the DNA TGTGCCAATAGTATGGAGACAGCCGTTAACTATGGCTACACCTTC.

The chain combines TRBV28 with TRBJ2-1, with D possibly being TRBD2 (5 bases). CDR3 length: 16 amino acids. Trimming took off 2 bases at V and 2 bases at J, with 13 bases between the two ends. Germline lookup yields CDR1 MDHEN and CDR2 SYDVKM. The CDR3 bases are TGTGCCAGCAGTTTACGTCCAGCGGTACCCTACAATGAGCAGTTCTTC. Translation gives CASSLRPAVPYNEQFF. Supplemented by reference TRBV28 and TRBJ2-1, the full variable domain reads DVKVTQSSRYLVKRTGEKVFLECVQDMDHENMFWYRQDPGLGLRLIYFSYDVKMKEKGDIPEGYSVSREKKERFSLILESASTNQTSMYLCASSLRPAVPYNEQFFGPGTRLTVL.

To note about this clone: Germline and junction disagree at one end, which may indicate a read error. The CDR3 nucleotides read TGTTCCAGCAGCTTAGTTGTGGGGGCAGCTGAAGCTTTCTTT. Protein sequence: CSSSLVVGAAEAFF. The rearrangement joins TRBV7-9 to TRBJ1-1, with D maybe TRBD1 (6 bases). This CDR3 region has 14 residues. CDR1 is SEHNR and CDR2 is FQNEAQ in the germline V gene (reference sequence).

The chain is built from TRBV18 and TRBJ1-5; tentative D call: TRBD1 (5 bases). Per the germline V gene, CDR1 is KGHSH and CDR2 is LQKENI. This CDR3 comprises 14 residues. Trimming cost V 5 bases and J 4 bases, with 12 bases left between them. Here the CDR3 DNA reads TGTGCCAGCTCAACGCAGGGTCTTAATCAGCCCCAGCATTTT. Protein product: CASSTQGLNQPQHF. Based on the CDR3 plus reference TRBV18 and TRBJ1-5, the full variable domain is NAGVMQNPRHLVRRRGQEARLRCSPMKGHSHVYWYRQLPEEGLKFMVYLQKENIIDESGMPKERFSAEFPKEGPSILRIQQVVRGDSAAYFCASSTQGLNQPQHFGDGTRLSIL.

The V gene is TRBV6-6, the J gene TRBJ2-3; 7 bases align to TRBD1. The CDR3 length is 16 residues. CDR1 MNHNY and CDR2 SVGAGI come from the germline V gene (reference sequence). V lost 7 bases, J lost 0 bases, and 10 bases stayed unmatched. The CDR3 is CASTRVQGPSTDTQYF. In nucleotides, the CDR3 is TGTGCCAGCACCCGGGTACAGGGGCCGAGCACAGATACGCAGTATTTT.

This rearrangement joins TRBV2 to TRBJ2-7; 8 bases fit TRBD1. The CDR3 sequence is 15 residues long. Trimming at V came to 8 bases and at J to 1 base, leaving 10 bases not matched to a gene. Per germline, CDR1 SNHLY and CDR2 FYNNEI. CDR3 DNA: TGTGCCAGCCTAACCGCGGGACAGGCTTCCTACGAGCAGTACTTC. Amino acid sequence: CASLTAGQASYEQYF. The full variable domain, its missing parts supplied by reference TRBV2 and TRBJ2-7, is EPEVTQTPSHQVTQMGQEVILRCVPISNHLYFYWYRQILGQKVEFLVSFYNNEISEKSEIFDDQFSVERPDGSNFTLKIRSTKLEDSAMYFCASLTAGQASYEQYFGPGTRLTVT.

This sequence joins TRBV6-1 and TRBJ1-1, with D unresolved. CDR3 length: 11 residues. The germline V and J ends were trimmed by 8 bases and 3 bases, with 7 bases remaining between them. Per germline, CDR1 MNHNS and CDR2 SASEGT. CDR3 DNA sequence: TGTGCCAGCTATTCGTACACTGAAGCTTTCTTT. Amino acids: CASYSYTEAFF.

The chain's CDR3 is CAPSFEDSYEQYV. DNA for the CDR3: TGTGCCCCCTCCTTCGAGGATTCCTACGAGCAGTACGTC. This rearrangement joins TRBV19 to TRBJ2-7, with D unresolved. Germline CDR1 LNHDA, CDR2 SQIVND (reference sequence). The V and J ends lost 11 bases and 1 base respectively, with 15 bases between them. The CDR3 covers 13 residues.

This clone occurred a few times. The rearrangement links TRBV27 to TRBJ2-2, with 10 bases lining up with TRBD2. This CDR3 is 17 amino acids long. Germline trimming cut 0 bases from V and 7 bases from J; bases unmatched to any gene: 8. The germline V gene encodes CDR1 MNHEY and CDR2 SMNVEV (reference sequence). CDR3 sequence reads: CASSLSILRTSGGELFF. The CDR3 nucleotides read TGTGCCAGCAGTTTATCGATTCTTCGGACTAGCGGCGGGGAGCTGTTTTTT.

This clone has just a few counts. V gene TRBV29-1 combines with J gene TRBJ1-1; 10 positions match TRBD1. The V segment lost 6 bases and the J segment 8 bases; nucleotides outside the gene matches: 3. This CDR3 spans 11 amino acids. Germline CDR1 reads SQVTM; CDR2 reads ANQGSEA. Here the CDR3 reads CSVQTGGEAFF. The DNA of the CDR3 is TGCAGCGTACAGACAGGGGGCGAAGCTTTCTTT.

The chain links TRBV5-6 to TRBJ1-2; weak D call: TRBD1 (5 bases). CDR1 is SGHDT and CDR2 is YYEEEE in the germline V gene. The CDR3 runs 15 residues. The V and J ends lost 6 bases and 2 bases respectively, with 17 bases between them. CDR3 residues: CASNMAGGDNYGYTF. The CDR3 nucleotides are TGTGCCAGCAATATGGCGGGGGGGGACAACTATGGCTACACCTTC. Combining the CDR3 with reference TRBV5-6 and TRBJ1-2 gives the whole variable domain DAGVTQSPTHLIKTRGQQVTLRCSPKSGHDTVSWYQQALGQGPQFIFQYYEEEERQRGNFPDRFSGHQFPNYSSELNVNALLLGDSALYLCASNMAGGDNYGYTFGSGTRLTVV.

The V call is TRBV10-3, the J call TRBJ2-1, with TRBD2 matching over 11 bases. After removal of 5 bases from V and 2 bases from J, the junction contained 14 bases not matched to a gene. CDR3 length: 19 residues. Germline V lookup: CDR1 ENHRY, CDR2 SYGVKD. The CDR3 coding sequence is TGTGCCATCAGTCCGCTGGGGACTAGCGGTAATAAACCCTACAATGAGCAGTTCTTC. Its translation: CAISPLGTSGNKPYNEQFF.

This clone was picked up one time. The chain carries TRBV28 and TRBJ1-2; TRBD1 matches at 7 bases. This CDR3 has 17 residues. Unmatched junction bases numbered 13, after V lost 3 bases and J lost 3 bases. The V gene's germline CDR1 is MDHEN and CDR2 SYDVKM. This CDR3 reads CASSLVVRDSDYYGYTF. DNA of the CDR3: TGTGCCAGCAGTTTGGTGGTCCGGGACAGCGACTACTATGGCTACACCTTC.